This TCR beta chain was captured in a study of high-grade serous ovarian cancer treatment subgroups. The wider study: Mean per sample: around 14,000 reads, thousands of unique TCR beta rearrangements.

The CDR3 covers 14 residues. Trimming took 2 bases from V and 5 from J; bases not matched to a gene: 5. Germline V gives CDR1 LNHDA, CDR2 SQIVND (reference sequence). Only in-frame clones appear in the TCRdb table, and some are missing; sequencing was by immunoSEQ multiplex PCR. The table shows fewer than 4,500 clones, with more than 70% occurring only once. Findings of the study overall: CDR1 and CDR2 were left unanalyzed; analyses focused on CDR3. Same-patient tumor repertoires overlapped at roughly 0.095 to 0.79; different patients barely overlapped. Bulk tumor TCR sequencing gave no spatial information.

Tumor samples were obtained before definitive surgery or chemotherapy. This clone was counted a few times. The antigen remains unidentified. The chain joins TRBV19 to TRBJ2-5, with TRBD1 matching 7 bases. The specimen was tumor tissue. This sequence was found in a human donor with high-grade serous ovarian cancer. The CDR3, as DNA: TGTGCCAGTAGTATAACCCACAGGGGTGAGACCCAGTACTTC. It codes for CASSITHRGETQYF.